This is a list of T cell receptor beta chains from one sample in a study of cytomegalovirus exposure and HLA in healthy donors. Method: immunoSEQ multiplex PCR; TCRdb's copy keeps in-frame clones and lacks some. Of some 180,000 clones in the sample, around four fifths were seen once. The specimen sequenced was PBMCs. These receptors came from a man in his forties in good health and CMV-seropositive. Each CDR3 is given with its conserved first and last residue. Each record gives: CDR3 length, J gene, clone size, D gene, V gene, CDR3 protein, CDR3 DNA. D genes are given only for firm matches. Clone size appears in some rows only: once, few, many, or a class for an expanded clone.

16,TRBJ2-1,NA,TRBD2,TRBV5-6,CASSLYTSGALNEQFF,TGTGCCAGCAGCTTGTACACTAGCGGGGCCTTGAATGAGCAGTTCTTC
18,TRBJ1-5,once,NA,TRBV5-4,CASSLSPAASRSNQPQHF,TGTGCCAGCAGCTTGAGTCCGGCAGCGAGCCGTAGCAATCAGCCCCAGCATTTT
15,TRBJ2-2,NA,TRBD2,TRBV30,CAWSGGRVDTGELFF,TGTGCCTGGAGTGGTGGGAGGGTTGACACCGGGGAGCTGTTTTTT
12,TRBJ2-1,few,TRBD2,TRBV29-1,CSVQSGVYEQFF,TGCAGCGTTCAAAGCGGGGTATATGAGCAGTTCTTC
22,TRBJ2-4,NA,NA,TRBV12-2,CASRLALRASGRSGLTKNIQYF,TGTGCAAGTCGCTTAGCGTTGCGGGCTAGCGGGAGGTCGGGATTAACCAAAAACATTCAGTACTTC
16,TRBJ1-1,NA,NA,TRBV28,CASSLRPGLRGVEAFF,TGTGCCAGCAGTCTCCGGCCGGGACTCAGAGGGGTTGAAGCTTTCTTT
12,TRBJ2-1,NA,NA,TRBV10-3,CAINTGFNEQFF,TGTGCCATCAATACAGGGTTTAATGAGCAGTTCTTC
14,TRBJ2-7,NA,NA,TRBV11-3,CASSLGSASHEQYF,TGTGCCAGCAGCTTAGGGTCGGCTAGCCACGAGCAGTACTTC
15,TRBJ1-2,NA,TRBD1,TRBV6-6,CASTPIAGTGVGYTF,TGTGCCAGCACCCCTATTGCCGGGACAGGGGTAGGCTACACCTTC
13,TRBJ1-2,NA,NA,TRBV5-4,CASSLAGRGGYTF,TGTGCCAGCAGCTTGGCCGGGCGGGGGGGCTACACCTTC
16,TRBJ2-1,few,TRBD2,TRBV5-4,CASSLEVGGPGNEQFF,TGTGCCAGCAGCTTGGAAGTGGGAGGGCCCGGGAATGAGCAGTTCTTC
12,TRBJ1-1,NA,NA,TRBV19,CASSLADTEAFF,TGTGCCAGTAGTTTGGCAGATACTGAAGCTTTCTTT
15,TRBJ2-7,NA,TRBD2,TRBV7-2,CASRPHSGSSYEQYF,TGTGCCAGCAGGCCTCACAGCGGGAGCTCCTACGAGCAGTACTTC
18,TRBJ2-5,NA,TRBD2,TRBV5-1,CASSSRWTSGGGQETQYF,TGCGCCAGCAGTTCCCGGTGGACTAGCGGTGGTGGCCAAGAGACCCAGTACTTC
14,TRBJ2-5,once,NA,TRBV6-5,CASSYSARQETQYF,TGTGCCAGCAGTTACTCCGCCAGACAAGAGACCCAGTACTTC
13,TRBJ1-5,NA,NA,TRBV10-3,CAITRDFNQPQHF,TGTGCCATCACCCGGGACTTCAATCAGCCCCAGCATTTT
13,TRBJ2-7,NA,NA,TRBV27,CASSLRQGLEQYF,TGTGCCAGCAGTTTGCGGCAGGGACTGGAGCAGTACTTC
13,TRBJ2-3,NA,TRBD2,TRBV19,CASGTSGTDTQYF,TGTGCCAGTGGGACTAGCGGTACAGATACGCAGTATTTT
15,TRBJ2-2,NA,TRBD1,TRBV2,CASRVWDSNTGELFF,TGTGCCAGCAGGGTTTGGGACAGCAACACCGGGGAGCTGTTTTTT
14,TRBJ1-4,NA,NA,TRBV7-2,CASSRATTNEKLFF,TGTGCCAGCAGCCGTGCGACAACTAATGAAAAACTGTTTTTT
15,TRBJ2-5,NA,TRBD2,TRBV2,CASSLGLAGAETQYF,TGTGCCAGCAGCTTGGGACTAGCGGGAGCAGAGACCCAGTACTTC
17,TRBJ2-7,NA,TRBD2,TRBV9,CASSVDGLAGVKNEQYF,TGTGCCAGCAGCGTAGACGGGCTAGCGGGAGTCAAGAACGAGCAGTACTTC
15,TRBJ2-1,NA,TRBD2,TRBV5-1,CASSPTSGVWNEQFF,TGCGCCAGCAGCCCAACTAGCGGGGTCTGGAATGAGCAGTTCTTC
14,TRBJ1-4,NA,TRBD1,TRBV5-1,CASSWTGTNEKLFF,TGCGCCAGCTCATGGACAGGAACTAATGAAAAACTGTTTTTT
14,TRBJ1-1,NA,NA,TRBV6-5,CASSYSDSWTEAFF,TGTGCCAGCAGTTACTCGGACAGTTGGACTGAAGCTTTCTTT
14,TRBJ2-1,once,TRBD2,TRBV2,CASRTSGRRNEQFF,TGTGCCAGCAGGACTAGCGGGAGAAGGAATGAGCAGTTCTTC
14,TRBJ2-7,once,NA,TRBV19,CASSLGGLGVEQYF,TGTGCCAGTAGTCTGGGGGGACTTGGGGTCGAGCAGTACTTC
14,TRBJ1-1,NA,TRBD1,TRBV28,CASSRTGVGTEAFF,TGTGCCAGCAGCCGGACAGGGGTTGGGACTGAAGCTTTCTTT